This T cell receptor beta chain was sequenced in a study of graft-versus-host responses after intestinal transplantation. Study information: Once they had received anti-thymocyte globulin induction, all recipients took tacrolimus and steroids for about 3 years. Overall study findings and caveats: GvH clone levels peaked in circulation, and this peak was associated with early post-transplant HvG declines. Allografts of patients with graft-donor T cell macrochimerism showed high graft-versus-host to host-versus-graft clone ratios. The marrow of recipients harbored GvH clones, and ileum or blood showed some of them first.

Trimming removed 5 bases at V and 5 bases at J, with 15 bases between. The CDR3 contains 14 residues. The germline V gene encodes CDR1 MNHEY and CDR2 SMNVEV (reference sequence). Some clones are missing from TCRdb's copy, which holds only in-frame ones; the method was immunoSEQ multiplex PCR. Of around 110,000 clones listed, 90% to 95% are singletons. The table lists this clone with a count of one. Its antigen is still unknown. Here the sequenced sample was unstimulated CD8+ T cells sorted from spleen or lymph node cells, taken before transplant. J is TRBJ2-5 and V is TRBV27; the D gene is possibly TRBD1 (5 bases). The TCR sequence derives from a human donor who was the organ donor for an intestinal transplant. The CDR3 bases are TGTGCCAGCAGTCCCGCCTGGGGCGGCGAGACCCAGTACTTC. Residues: CASSPAWGGETQYF.